The 25 T cell receptor beta chains listed next were all sequenced from one sample in a study of monozygotic twins with cystic fibrosis. Method: immunoSEQ multiplex PCR; TCRdb's copy keeps in-frame clones and lacks some. The sample lists around 27,000 clones; 95% to 98% were seen once. The sequenced material came from blood. The receptors were gathered from a girl aged 2 to 9 with cystic fibrosis.

This chain connects TRBV7-6 to TRBJ1-2; 11 positions agree with TRBD1. The germline CDR1 and CDR2 sequences are SGHVS and FNYEAQ. V lost 5 bases and J lost 8; bases outside the gene matches: 13. The CDR3 length is 16 residues. The CDR3: CASSEIDGQGAWGYTF. CDR3 sequence (DNA): TGTGCCAGCAGCGAAATCGATGGACAGGGGGCGTGGGGCTACACCTTC.

The chain carries TRBV10-3 and TRBJ2-1; D remains unclear. The V and J ends lost 8 bases and 7 bases respectively, with 18 bases between them. Germline V gives CDR1 ENHRY, CDR2 SYGVKD. This CDR3 is built from 14 residues. In nucleotides, the CDR3 is TGTGCCATCTGTCTGGCGCCCTCGGGTAATGAGCAGTTCTTC. It encodes CAICLAPSGNEQFF.

The chain combines TRBV27 with TRBJ2-7, with TRBD1 matching 9 bases. The CDR3 is 15 residues long. Germline CDR1 reads MNHEY; CDR2 reads SMNVEV (reference sequence). V shed 5 bases, J shed 4 bases, and the junction held 9 bases outside the gene matches. Here the CDR3 reads CASSPGYRGQYEQYF. DNA of the CDR3: TGTGCCAGCAGTCCCGGTTACAGGGGGCAATACGAGCAGTACTTC.

This rearrangement joins TRBV7-2 to TRBJ2-2; D perhaps matches TRBD1 (6 bases). CDR3 length equals 15 residues. Trimming removed 2 bases at V and 7 bases at J, with 14 bases between. The germline CDR1 and CDR2 sequences are SGHTA and FQGNSA. In DNA, the CDR3 is TGTGCCAGCAGCTTAAGCTCCGCAGGGGTCGGGGAGCTGTTTTTT. This sequence encodes CASSLSSAGVGELFF.

The V gene is TRBV27, the J gene TRBJ2-3; D is possibly TRBD1 (6 bases). This CDR3 contains 14 residues. The germline V gene has CDR1 MNHEY and CDR2 SMNVEV (reference sequence). The V end lost 3 bases, the J end lost 4 bases, and 11 bases lay between the germline ends. The CDR3 coding sequence is TGTGCCAGCAGTTTCTTCAGGGGAGCAGATACGCAGTATTTT. It codes for CASSFFRGADTQYF.

The V call is TRBV4-2, the J call TRBJ1-5; 8 bases align to TRBD1. J was trimmed by 0 bases and V by 0 bases; bases with no gene match: 7. The CDR3 spans 18 residues. Germline CDR1 is LGHNA and CDR2 is YNFKEQ. CDR3 coding DNA: TGTGCCAGCAGCCAAGATCTGGGCAGGGGGCATAGCAATCAGCCCCAGCATTTT. It codes for CASSQDLGRGHSNQPQHF.

V usage is TRBV4-1 and J usage is TRBJ1-1; tentative D call: TRBD1 (5 bases). Trimming took 4 bases from V and 1 from J, leaving 13 bases between them. The CDR3 loop spans 15 amino acids. CDR1 MGHRA and CDR2 YSYEKL come from the germline V gene. CDR3 amino acids: CASSLPEDKNTEAFF. The CDR3 DNA follows: TGCGCCAGCAGCCTTCCAGAGGACAAGAACACTGAAGCTTTCTTT.

This clone was counted a single time. This sequence joins TRBV28 and TRBJ2-7, with D maybe TRBD2 (6 bases). Germline V gene data show CDR1 as MDHEN and CDR2 as SYDVKM. The V end lost 6 bases, the J end lost 1 base, and 22 bases lay between the germline ends. The CDR3 runs 17 residues. CDR3 in DNA: TGTGCCAGCAGCTCCAAACCCGCTTGGGGGGTTTCCTACGAGCAGTACTTC. It encodes CASSSKPAWGVSYEQYF. Full variable domain (rest looked up from reference TRBV28 and TRBJ2-7): DVKVTQSSRYLVKRTGEKVFLECVQDMDHENMFWYRQDPGLGLRLIYFSYDVKMKEKGDIPEGYSVSREKKERFSLILESASTNQTSMYLCASSSKPAWGVSYEQYFGPGTRLTVT.

V usage is TRBV30 and J usage is TRBJ1-5; D unresolved. Trimming took 0 bases from V and 1 from J, leaving 7 bases between them. Germline V gene sequence: CDR1 GTSNPN, CDR2 SVGIG (reference sequence). The CDR3 consists of 14 residues. The CDR3 loop is CAWSVEGSNQPQHF. CDR3 bases: TGTGCCTGGAGTGTTGAGGGAAGCAATCAGCCCCAGCATTTT. Based on the CDR3 plus reference TRBV30 and TRBJ1-5, the full variable domain is SQTIHQWPATLVQPVGSPLSLECTVEGTSNPNLYWYRQAAGRGLQLLFYSVGIGQISSEVPQNLSASRPQDRQFILSSKKLLLSDSGFYLCAWSVEGSNQPQHFGDGTRLSIL.

The chain recombines TRBV5-6 with TRBJ1-1; maybe TRBD1 (6 bases). CDR1 is SGHDT and CDR2 is YYEEEE in the germline V gene. CDR3 length: 14 residues. The ends were cut back, 4 bases at V and 6 bases at J, with 16 bases in the middle. The CDR3 sequence is CASSPTTGLAEAFF. In DNA form, the CDR3 reads TGTGCCAGCAGCCCTACTACAGGGCTGGCTGAAGCTTTCTTT.

The V and J genes are TRBV6-4 and TRBJ2-1; 13 bases line up with TRBD2. After removal of 3 bases from V and 9 bases from J, the junction contained 8 bases not matched to a gene. This CDR3 comprises 16 residues. CDR1 is MRHNA and CDR2 is SNTAGT in the germline V gene. The CDR3 DNA reads TGTGCCAGCAGTGAGGGGACTAGCGGGGAGGTAGCTGAGCAGTTCTTC. It codes for CASSEGTSGEVAEQFF.

The table lists this clone with a few counts. The V and J genes are TRBV27 and TRBJ2-7, with 11 bases identical to TRBD2. With V trimmed by 5 bases and J by 0 bases, 3 bases remained unmatched. CDR1 and CDR2 from the germline V gene are MNHEY and SMNVEV (reference sequence). This CDR3 spans 15 amino acids. The chain's CDR3 is CASSLTSGGSYEQYF. As DNA, the CDR3 is TGTGCCAGCAGTCTAACTAGCGGGGGCTCCTACGAGCAGTACTTC.

The chain uses TRBV19 and TRBJ1-4; D possibly corresponds to TRBD1 (6 bases). Germline-derived CDR1 and CDR2 are LNHDA and SQIVND (reference sequence). CDR3 size: 15 residues. V was pared by 5 bases and J by 0 bases, with 10 bases between. In DNA form, the CDR3 reads TGTGCCAGTAGTTCGGACAGTGCAACTAATGAAAAACTGTTTTTT. Translated: CASSSDSATNEKLFF.

This chain connects TRBV28 to TRBJ2-7, with TRBD2 identical over 7 bases. V was pared by 6 bases and J by 0 bases, with 5 bases of the junction left unmatched. There are 14 residues in the CDR3. The V gene's germline CDR1 is MDHEN and CDR2 SYDVKM. Here the CDR3 DNA reads TGTGCCAGCAGGGGCTCGGGAGGCTCCTACGAGCAGTACTTC. Its translation: CASRGSGGSYEQYF.

The chain joins TRBV23-1 to TRBJ2-3; 7 bases map to TRBD2. TRBV23-1 is an ORF; its function is uncertain. V was pared by 5 bases and J by 2 bases, with 10 bases of the junction left unmatched. This CDR3 comprises 16 residues. CDR3 sequence: CASSYSLAPPTDTQYF. CDR3 bases: TGCGCCAGCAGTTACTCACTAGCGCCCCCCACAGATACGCAGTATTTT.

CDR3 nucleotides: TGCGCCAGCAGTTTGGACAGGGGGCCTTTTGGGGCCAACGTCCTGACTTTC. Encoded protein: CASSLDRGPFGANVLTF. The J gene is TRBJ2-6, the V gene TRBV10-2; 11 bases are a match to TRBD1. This CDR3 is 17 amino acids long. The germline V gene encodes CDR1 WSHSY and CDR2 SAAADI. Unmatched junction bases numbered 6, after V lost 5 bases and J lost 3 bases.

The chain has TRBV5-1 and TRBJ2-5; D uncertain. V was clipped by 0 bases and J by 8 bases, with 11 bases between them. Germline CDR1 is SGHRS and CDR2 is YFSETQ. The CDR3 totals 13 residues. CDR3 region: CASSLAGTSTQYF. The CDR3 DNA sequence: TGCGCCAGCAGCTTGGCCGGCACTTCCACCCAGTACTTC.

The V and J genes are TRBV4-2 and TRBJ2-7; 7 bases are a match to TRBD1. The germline V gene encodes CDR1 LGHNA and CDR2 YNFKEQ. The ends lost 4 bases at V and 1 base at J; junction bases unmatched: 7. The CDR3 runs 15 residues. The CDR3 spells CASSPGQVPSYEQYF. The CDR3 DNA follows: TGTGCCAGCAGCCCAGGACAGGTCCCATCCTACGAGCAGTACTTC.

The rearrangement uses TRBV6-6 and TRBJ2-2; D uncertain. Trimming removed 2 bases from V and 0 bases from J, with 7 bases in between. CDR3 size: 15 residues. Per germline, CDR1 MNHNY and CDR2 SVGAGI (reference sequence). The CDR3 nucleotides read TGTGCCAGCAGTTACCGGACGGCGAACACCGGGGAGCTGTTTTTT. Translated, it gives CASSYRTANTGELFF.

V usage is TRBV7-3 and J usage is TRBJ2-3; D uncertain. V was shortened by 4 bases and J by 4 bases, with 6 bases between the two germline ends. This CDR3 has 12 amino acids. The V gene's germline CDR1 is SGHTA and CDR2 FQGTGA. In nucleotides, the CDR3 is TGTGCCAGCAGCTCTCGGGCAGATACGCAGTATTTT. Translating it yields CASSSRADTQYF.

This chain links TRBV7-9 with TRBJ2-7; D unclear. V lost 5 bases and J lost 3, with 11 bases in between. The CDR3 has 13 residues. In germline, CDR1 is SEHNR, CDR2 FQNEAQ (reference sequence). CDR3 coding DNA: TGTGCCAGCAGCCGACCCCCTGGCTACGAGCAGTACTTC. It encodes CASSRPPGYEQYF.

The chain is built from TRBV4-2 and TRBJ2-2; D gene uncertain. The CDR3 is 17 amino acids. Trimming removed 0 bases from V and 0 bases from J, with 11 bases in between. The germline gives CDR1 LGHNA, CDR2 YNFKEQ. CDR3 sequence (DNA): TGTGCCAGCAGCCAAGAATCGTGGGAAACGAACACCGGGGAGCTGTTTTTT. This encodes CASSQESWETNTGELFF.

The rearrangement links TRBV6-5 to TRBJ2-3; D call uncertain. Trimming shortened V by 4 bases and J by 0 bases, and 8 bases separated the two germline ends. CDR3 length: 14 residues. From germline, CDR1 is MNHEY and CDR2 SVGAGI. DNA of the CDR3: TGTGCCAGCAGTTTCGGTGTGAGCACAGATACGCAGTATTTT. Encoded protein: CASSFGVSTDTQYF.

This chain uses TRBV4-1 with TRBJ1-3; no firm D call. The ends were cut back, 1 base at V and 1 base at J, with 8 bases in the middle. Germline lookup yields CDR1 MGHRA and CDR2 YSYEKL. This CDR3 is built from 15 residues. The CDR3 loop is CASSQGPFSGNTIYF. CDR3 DNA: TGCGCCAGCAGCCAAGGTCCCTTTTCTGGAAACACCATATATTTT.

This clone was detected a few times. The V and J genes are TRBV2 and TRBJ2-7, with unresolved D. The CDR3 consists of 13 residues. Trimming removed 3 bases at V and 5 bases at J, with 11 bases between. Germline CDR1 reads SNHLY; CDR2 reads FYNNEI. The CDR3 region is CASSDGHGHEQYF. CDR3 in DNA: TGTGCCAGCAGTGACGGGCATGGGCACGAGCAGTACTTC.